This T cell receptor beta chain was recorded in a study of blood T cell repertoires in COVID-19. The germline V gene encodes CDR1 LGHDT and CDR2 YNNKEL (reference sequence). The V gene lost 3 bases and the J gene lost 2 bases, with 11 bases spanning the gap. CDR3 length: 14 residues. The protocol was immunoSEQ multiplex PCR, while the TCRdb copy is restricted to in-frame clones and leaves out a portion. This table has roughly 230,000 clones, around 83% appearing once. The chain uses TRBV3-1 (or the pseudogene TRBV3-2) and TRBJ2-7, with D unresolved. This clonotype was sampled from a woman aged 50 to 65 with acute or convalescent COVID-19. Sequenced sample: peripheral blood. This CDR3 is CASSQWFGPYEQYF. CDR3 DNA sequence: TGTGCCAGCAGCCAGTGGTTTGGCCCCTACGAGCAGTACTTC.